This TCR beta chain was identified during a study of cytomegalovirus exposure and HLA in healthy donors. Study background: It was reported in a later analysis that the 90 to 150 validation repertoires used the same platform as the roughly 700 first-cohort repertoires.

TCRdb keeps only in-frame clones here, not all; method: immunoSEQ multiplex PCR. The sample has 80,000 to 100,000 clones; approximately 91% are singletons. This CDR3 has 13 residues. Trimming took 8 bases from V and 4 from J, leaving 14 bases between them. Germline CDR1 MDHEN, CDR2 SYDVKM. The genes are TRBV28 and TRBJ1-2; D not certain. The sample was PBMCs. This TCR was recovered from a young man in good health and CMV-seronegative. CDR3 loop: CASLGSEVYGYTF. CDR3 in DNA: TGTGCCAGCCTAGGATCCGAGGTCTATGGCTACACCTTC.